The subject of this entry is one T cell receptor beta chain. The table lists this clone with a count of one. There is no known antigen for this receptor. No much larger clone exists at a distance of one base, and base qualities are not known. These data originate in a study of T cells in narcolepsy (dated by TCRdb to the late 2010s). Broadly, across the study: The study enrolled patients with narcolepsy type 1 or type 2 (NT1, NT2) together with healthy control donors. Autoreactive T cells targeting hypocretin neuron self-antigens (hypocretin, TRIB2) were sought in narcolepsy patients, and TCR Vbeta sequencing was used to track clonotypes in blood and CSF. General findings and caveats noted by the study authors: Patients and controls had comparable numbers of sequenced blood memory CD4+ clonotypes, averaging about 39,000 and 35,000, respectively. According to the report, autoreactive clonotypes were detected serially in the blood of the same patients and of different patients, but not in healthy controls. Plots that compared CSF and blood CD4+ T cell clonotypes from the same patient highlighted HCRT-specific and TRIB2-specific autoreactive clonotypes. Certain blood memory CD4+ repertoires from patients and controls had no sequences that matched autoreactive T cell clones.

The library was obtained by the immunoSEQ multiplex PCR assay. Drawn from immuneACCESS, this table holds only the in-frame rearrangements with V and J called that TCRdb kept. Clones are partly lost; checked studies trace under half to an unresolved V gene and leave the rest unexplained. Counted in this sample were approximately 35,000 clones; more than 65% of them appeared once. In total, the top ten clones hold about 2.5% of the sample. Trimming costs V 8 bases and J 8 bases, and their ends lie 18 bases apart. Taken from cysteine to phenylalanine, the CDR3 has 13 residues. Only the CDR3 part of the read is kept: 39 bases, read in frame from the first base. From a lookup of the germline V gene, CDR1 and CDR2 are MDHEN and SYDVKM. Memory CD4+ T cells were sorted ex vivo from peripheral blood of narcolepsy patients and healthy controls for TCR Vbeta sequencing.

The sequencing sample was made of memory (CD45RA-) CD4+ T cells from blood. This specimen's cell subset or site label, interpreted: memory T cells sorted ex vivo from peripheral blood. This TCR was recovered from a human donor in good health. Recombination linked TRBV28 to TRBJ1-1; matching of 5 bases hints at TRBD1 as the D gene. CDR3 region: CASVVGERREAFF. DNA sequence: TGTGCCAGCGTGGTAGGGGAACGACGCGAAGCTTTCTTT.